This T cell receptor (beta chain) was identified during a study of blood T cell repertoires in COVID-19. About the research overall: Material from acute and convalescent COVID-19 was sourced from the United States, Italy and Spain. PBMCs, B-cell-depleted T cells, or T cells were the source of the cDNA or gDNA that made up the material.

The CDR3 contains 15 residues. Trimming took 6 bases from V and 8 from J; bases not matched to a gene: 14. Germline CDR1 MNHEY, CDR2 SMNVEV (reference sequence). The table came from immunoSEQ multiplex PCR; TCRdb's copy has only in-frame clones and leaves some out. The table records roughly 100,000 clones, about nine tenths of them present only once. The TCR comes from a woman aged 45-59 years with COVID-19, enrolled during active disease. The sequencing input was peripheral blood. The chain uses TRBV27 and TRBJ1-2, with TRBD1 matching 8 bases. The CDR3 DNA reads as TGTGCCAGCAGACTAGACAGGGGCCACTTTGGAGGCTACACCTTC. Its translation is CASRLDRGHFGGYTF.